Following are 31 T cell receptor beta chains from one sample sequenced in a study of blood T cell repertoires in COVID-19. The protocol was immunoSEQ multiplex PCR, while the TCRdb copy is restricted to in-frame clones and leaves out a portion. The table includes approximately 240,000 clones, about four fifths detected once. Sequenced material: peripheral blood. Receptors originate from a woman aged 60 to 75 with acute or convalescent COVID-19.

The V gene is TRBV13, the J gene TRBJ2-2; D might be TRBD1 (7 bases). The CDR3 covers 18 residues. The germline gives CDR1 PRHDT, CDR2 FYEKMQ (reference sequence). V was shortened by 5 bases and J by 6 bases, with 25 bases between the two germline ends. CDR3 protein: CASSAPPGDTGVAGELFF. The CDR3 DNA is TGTGCCAGCAGCGCACCGCCGGGGGATACAGGGGTAGCCGGGGAGCTGTTTTTT.

This chain connects TRBV5-1 to TRBJ1-1; D remains ambiguous. Germline V CDR1 and CDR2: SGHRS, YFSETQ. This CDR3 is 14 amino acids long. V was pared by 1 base and J by 1 base, with 8 bases between. CDR3 DNA sequence: TGCGCCAGCAGCTTGTATTCAGAGAACACTGAAGCTTTCTTT. Encoded protein: CASSLYSENTEAFF.

In DNA, the CDR3 is TGTGCCAGCAGCGGGGGACCACAAGAGACCCAGTACTTC. Protein sequence: CASSGGPQETQYF. The V call is TRBV25-1, the J call TRBJ2-5; D is possibly TRBD2 (6 bases). Trimming shortened V by 6 bases and J by 2 bases, and 10 bases separated the two germline ends. Germline values: CDR1 MGHDK, CDR2 SYGVNS. The CDR3 runs 13 residues.

A word on this clone: Other DNA variants within this sample encode the same CDR3. The rearrangement uses TRBV18 and TRBJ1-2, with a weak D call TRBD1 (5 bases). There are 13 residues in the CDR3. Germline V gives CDR1 KGHSH, CDR2 LQKENI. Trimming removed 2 bases at V and 2 bases at J, with 6 bases between. The CDR3 protein is CASSPDRNYGYTF. Here the CDR3 DNA reads TGTGCCAGCTCACCAGACAGAAACTATGGCTACACCTTC.

The V call is TRBV11-2, the J call TRBJ2-7; maybe TRBD2 (6 bases). The germline V gene encodes CDR1 SGHAT and CDR2 FQNNGV. This CDR3 comprises 13 residues. V gave up 1 base and J gave up 6 bases, with 10 bases separating them. This CDR3 is CASSLVLGGEQYF. CDR3 coding DNA: TGTGCCAGCAGCTTAGTTTTGGGGGGCGAGCAGTACTTC.

V gene TRBV28 combines with J gene TRBJ1-3; D unclear. This CDR3 spans 14 amino acids. V was clipped by 5 bases and J by 8 bases, with 16 bases between them. The germline gives CDR1 MDHEN, CDR2 SYDVKM. The CDR3 region has the DNA TGTGCCAGCAGTAAAACAGCCCTTTGGGACACCATATATTTT. This translates into CASSKTALWDTIYF.

CDR3 sequence reads: CASSYSGTRRDEQFF. CDR3 coding DNA: TGTGCCAGCAGCTACTCCGGGACTAGGAGAGACGAGCAGTTCTTC. V gene TRBV7-2 combines with J gene TRBJ2-1, with 8 bases that match TRBD2. Germline CDR1 SGHTA, CDR2 FQGNSA. There are 15 residues in the CDR3. With V trimmed by 4 bases and J by 10 bases, 12 bases remained unmatched.

The V call is TRBV19, the J call TRBJ2-2; TRBD1 is a possible D gene (6 bases). V was cut by 2 bases and J by 5 bases, with 18 bases left in between. In germline, CDR1 is LNHDA, CDR2 SQIVND (reference sequence). The CDR3 loop spans 17 amino acids. The CDR3 nucleotides read TGTGCCAGTAGTATATTTCAGACAGGCCCAGGAACCGGGGAGCTGTTTTTT. Residues: CASSIFQTGPGTGELFF.

This clone was seen once. The V call is TRBV27, the J call TRBJ1-2, with D possibly TRBD1 on 5 matching bases. CDR3 length equals 14 residues. With 6 bases removed from V and 8 bases from J, the gap between germline ends came to 19 bases. Germline V gives CDR1 MNHEY, CDR2 SMNVEV (reference sequence). In DNA form, the CDR3 reads TGTGCCAGCAGCCCGAGTCCCACAGGTGGCGGCTACACCTTC. This translates into CASSPSPTGGGYTF.

The chain uses TRBV7-2 and TRBJ1-5; D is possibly TRBD1 (5 bases). The length of the CDR3 is 15 residues. Trimming stripped 4 bases from V and 3 bases from J, with 13 bases between. Germline V gene data show CDR1 as SGHTA and CDR2 as FQGNSA. Written as DNA, the CDR3 is TGTGCCAGCAGCTCAGACAGCCTTTCCAATCAGCCCCAGCATTTT. It codes for CASSSDSLSNQPQHF.

J is TRBJ1-2 and V is TRBV9, with 7 nucleotides matching TRBD1. Germline CDR1 is SGDLS and CDR2 is YYNGEE. The CDR3 sequence is 16 residues long. V lost 4 bases and J lost 5; bases outside the gene matches: 14. Here the CDR3 DNA reads TGTGCCAGCAGCCTGTCCCGGGACAGTACCCCTTATGGCTACACCTTC. This gives the protein CASSLSRDSTPYGYTF.

This rearrangement joins TRBV20-1 to TRBJ2-1; TRBD2 matches 9 bases. V gave up 3 bases and J gave up 8 bases; unmatched junction bases: 8. The germline V gene encodes CDR1 DFQATT and CDR2 SNEGSKA (reference sequence). The CDR3 length is 14 residues. The CDR3 nucleotides are TGCAGTGCTAGTCGGGTAGCGGGGGTAGATGAGCAGTTCTTC. Amino acids: CSASRVAGVDEQFF.

This clone has more than one count but fewer than ten. The chain has TRBV4-2 and TRBJ2-7; 7 bases line up with TRBD1. This CDR3 is 16 amino acids long. The germline CDR1 and CDR2 sequences are LGHNA and YNFKEQ. J lost 2 bases, V lost 0 bases, and 7 bases had no gene match. The CDR3 protein is CASSQEGDRVPYEQYF. Written as DNA, the CDR3 is TGTGCCAGCAGCCAAGAGGGCGACAGGGTCCCCTACGAGCAGTACTTC.

The chain carries TRBV14 and TRBJ2-7; the D gene is possibly TRBD2 (5 bases). V was pared by 0 bases and J by 11 bases, with 11 bases between. CDR1 SGHDN and CDR2 FVKESK come from the germline V gene. This CDR3 is 12 amino acids long. DNA for the CDR3: TGTGCCAGCAGCCAAGATCGTCTCGGGAAGTACTTC. This encodes CASSQDRLGKYF.

This sequence joins TRBV6-6 and TRBJ2-7; 7 nucleotides agree with TRBD1. Germline values: CDR1 MNHNY, CDR2 SVGAGI (reference sequence). Unmatched junction bases numbered 5, after V lost 7 bases and J lost 2 bases. This CDR3 is 13 amino acids long. The CDR3 DNA sequence: TGTGCCAGCACTAGAACAGGGGCCTACGAGCAGTACTTC. Translating it yields CASTRTGAYEQYF.

This rearrangement joins TRBV6-6 to TRBJ1-5; tentatively, D is TRBD1 (6 bases). The germline CDR1 and CDR2 sequences are MNHNY and SVGAGI (reference sequence). V lost 5 bases, J lost 5 bases, and 16 bases lay in between. This CDR3 contains 15 residues. CDR3 nucleotides: TGTGCCAGCAGTACTCCGGGACACGACTATCAGCCCCAGCATTTT. It translates to CASSTPGHDYQPQHF.

The genes are TRBV6-6 and TRBJ1-5, with a weak D call TRBD1 (5 bases). The CDR3 length is 13 residues. CDR1 and CDR2 (germline): MNHNY, SVGAGI (reference sequence). The V end lost 8 bases, the J end lost 1 base, and 9 bases lay between the germline ends. In nucleotides, the CDR3 is TGTGCCAGCGGCAGACAGAGCAATCAGCCCCAGCATTTT. Amino acids: CASGRQSNQPQHF.

The chain joins TRBV4-2 to TRBJ2-6; TRBD1 aligns across 8 bases. V was pared by 1 base and J by 4 bases, with 12 bases of the junction left unmatched. CDR3 length: 19 amino acids. Germline CDR1 reads LGHNA; CDR2 reads YNFKEQ. For the CDR3, the DNA is TGTGCCAGCAGCCAAGGGGGGTGGACAGGGCGAGGAGGGGCCAACGTCCTGACTTTC. Translation: CASSQGGWTGRGGANVLTF.

The V and J genes are TRBV5-5 and TRBJ2-7; 15 nucleotides match TRBD2. This CDR3 is 17 amino acids long. Unmatched junction bases numbered 5, after V lost 3 bases and J lost 1 base. Germline-derived CDR1 and CDR2 are SGHKS and YYEKEE (reference sequence). The CDR3, as DNA: TGTGCCAGCAGCTGGGGACTAGCGGGGGGCGATTCCTACGAGCAGTACTTC. Its protein is CASSWGLAGGDSYEQYF.

J is TRBJ1-1 and V is TRBV28, with 9 nucleotides matching TRBD1. The V and J ends lost 5 bases and 7 bases, in that order; junction bases with no gene match: 14. The length of the CDR3 is 16 residues. CDR1 is MDHEN, CDR2 SYDVKM, per germline. This chain's CDR3 is CASSTNSGTGLGEAFF. The CDR3 DNA reads TGTGCCAGCAGTACGAACTCCGGGACAGGGTTAGGTGAAGCTTTCTTT.

The gene calls are TRBV7-6 and TRBJ1-6; D is unresolved. V gave up 3 bases and J gave up 5 bases, with 14 bases separating them. From germline, CDR1 is SGHVS and CDR2 FNYEAQ. This CDR3 has 16 residues. For the CDR3, the DNA is TGTGCCAGCAGCTTCCAAACAAACCCCGATAATTCACCCCTCCACTTT. Translation: CASSFQTNPDNSPLHF.

The rearrangement links TRBV27 to TRBJ2-3; D is perhaps TRBD1 (7 bases). The germline V gene has CDR1 MNHEY and CDR2 SMNVEV (reference sequence). The CDR3 covers 16 residues. Trimming stripped 2 bases from V and 3 bases from J, with 15 bases between. The CDR3 DNA follows: TGTGCCAGCAGTTTAAGGGGGGACAGAGGGACAGATACGCAGTATTTT. Translation gives CASSLRGDRGTDTQYF.

The chain joins TRBV4-1 to TRBJ2-5; the D gene is possibly TRBD1 (7 bases). Trimming removed 3 bases at V and 2 bases at J, with 10 bases between. This CDR3 spans 14 amino acids. The germline V gene encodes CDR1 MGHRA and CDR2 YSYEKL. In DNA form, the CDR3 reads TGCGCCAGCAGCCACCCAGGGGGGCAAGAGACCCAGTACTTC. This sequence encodes CASSHPGGQETQYF.

V is TRBV2 and J is TRBJ1-6; TRBD1 might be the D (5 bases). Trimming took 10 bases from V and 4 from J, leaving 20 bases between them. Per germline, CDR1 SNHLY and CDR2 FYNNEI. There are 16 residues in the CDR3. CDR3 protein: CATEMKRGIYNSPLHF. CDR3 nucleotides: TGTGCCACCGAGATGAAGCGGGGGATTTATAATTCACCCCTCCACTTT.

This clone was seen a handful of times. The CDR3: CASSFPPGGGNRDTEAFF. The CDR3 nucleotides read TGTGCCAGCAGCTTCCCGCCGGGGGGGGGAAACAGGGACACTGAAGCTTTCTTT. The chain carries TRBV7-2 and TRBJ1-1, with D maybe TRBD1 (6 bases). CDR3 size: 18 residues. The V and J ends lost 3 bases and 3 bases respectively, with 23 bases between them. Per germline, CDR1 SGHTA and CDR2 FQGNSA. The full variable domain, completed using reference TRBV7-2 and TRBJ1-1, is GAGVSQSPSNKVTEKGKDVELRCDPISGHTALYWYRQSLGQGLEFLIYFQGNSAPDKSGLPSDRFSAERTGGSVSTLTIQRTQQEDSAVYLCASSFPPGGGNRDTEAFFGQGTRLTVV.

The rearrangement joins TRBV5-1 to TRBJ1-1, with a possible D match to TRBD1 (6 bases). CDR1 is SGHRS and CDR2 is YFSETQ in the germline V gene. V was shortened by 2 bases and J by 0 bases, with 11 bases between the two germline ends. This CDR3 is built from 15 residues. CDR3 in DNA: TGCGCCAGCAGCTTAACCAGGACAGTGAACACTGAAGCTTTCTTT. Its protein product is CASSLTRTVNTEAFF. The variable domain in full, with the rest retrieved from reference TRBV5-1 and TRBJ1-1, is KAGVTQTPRYLIKTRGQQVTLSCSPISGHRSVSWYQQTPGQGLQFLFEYFSETQRNKGNFPGRFSGRQFSNSRSEMNVSTLELGDSALYLCASSLTRTVNTEAFFGQGTRLTVV.

The chain links TRBV5-1 to TRBJ2-7, with 7 bases that match TRBD1. Germline V CDR1 and CDR2: SGHRS, YFSETQ. The CDR3 is 16 amino acids. After removal of 3 bases from V and 0 bases from J, the junction contained 9 bases not matched to a gene. CDR3 protein: CASSWGQRGFSYEQYF. CDR3 bases: TGCGCCAGCAGCTGGGGACAGAGGGGGTTCTCCTACGAGCAGTACTTC. The entire variable domain, with the rest obtained from reference TRBV5-1 and TRBJ2-7, is as follows: KAGVTQTPRYLIKTRGQQVTLSCSPISGHRSVSWYQQTPGQGLQFLFEYFSETQRNKGNFPGRFSGRQFSNSRSEMNVSTLELGDSALYLCASSWGQRGFSYEQYFGPGTRLTVT.

This chain joins TRBV3-1 (or the pseudogene TRBV3-2) and TRBJ2-5; D is unclear. V shed 2 bases and J shed 7 bases, with 8 bases lying between them. The CDR3 runs 12 residues. Germline loops: CDR1 LGHDT, CDR2 YNNKEL (reference sequence). The CDR3 is CASSQLGTTQYF. The DNA of the CDR3 is TGTGCCAGCAGCCAATTGGGCACGACCCAGTACTTC.

This chain connects TRBV3-1 (or the pseudogene TRBV3-2) to TRBJ1-2; D is perhaps TRBD1 (5 bases). Germline CDR1 and CDR2: LGHDT and YNNKEL (reference sequence). The CDR3 is made up of 13 amino acids. V was clipped by 3 bases and J by 8 bases, with 13 bases between them. CDR3 nucleotide sequence: TGTGCCAGCAGCCAGCAGGGCCTGCAAGGCTACACCTTC. Its translation: CASSQQGLQGYTF.

The V gene is TRBV18, the J gene TRBJ2-2; D is possibly TRBD1 (5 bases). This CDR3 contains 17 residues. Between the trimmed V and J ends, which lost 0 bases and 4 bases, there was a span of 15 bases. Looked up from germline, CDR1 is KGHSH and CDR2 is LQKENI. The CDR3 region is CASSPPGLRASTGELFF. The CDR3 nucleotides read TGTGCCAGCTCACCACCGGGTCTCAGGGCGTCCACCGGGGAGCTGTTTTTT.

The chain couples TRBV7-2 to TRBJ2-7; D is possibly TRBD2 (6 bases). Trimming took off 1 base at V and 4 bases at J, with 23 bases between the two ends. Germline V gives CDR1 SGHTA, CDR2 FQGNSA. This CDR3 has 18 amino acids. The CDR3 here is CASSLGGGGGIQRYEQYF. Here the CDR3 DNA reads TGTGCCAGCAGCTTAGGTGGAGGCGGCGGGATTCAACGTTACGAGCAGTACTTC.